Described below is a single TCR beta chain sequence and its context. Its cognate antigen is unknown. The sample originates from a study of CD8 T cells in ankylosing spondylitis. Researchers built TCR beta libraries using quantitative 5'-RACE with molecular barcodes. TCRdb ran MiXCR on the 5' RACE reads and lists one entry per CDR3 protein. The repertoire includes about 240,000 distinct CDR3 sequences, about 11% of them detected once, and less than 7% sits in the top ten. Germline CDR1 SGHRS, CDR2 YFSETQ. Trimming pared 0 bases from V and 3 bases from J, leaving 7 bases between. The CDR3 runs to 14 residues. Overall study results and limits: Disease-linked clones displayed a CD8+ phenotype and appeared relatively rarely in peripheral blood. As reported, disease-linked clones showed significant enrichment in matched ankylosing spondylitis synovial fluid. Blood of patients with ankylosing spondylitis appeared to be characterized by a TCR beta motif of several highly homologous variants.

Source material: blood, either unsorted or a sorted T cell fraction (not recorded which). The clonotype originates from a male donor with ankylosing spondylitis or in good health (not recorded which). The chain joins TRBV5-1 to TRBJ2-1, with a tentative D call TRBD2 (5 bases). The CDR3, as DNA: TGCGCCAGCAGCTTGGCCGAGGGCTACAATGAGCAGTTCTTC. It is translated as CASSLAEGYNEQFF.